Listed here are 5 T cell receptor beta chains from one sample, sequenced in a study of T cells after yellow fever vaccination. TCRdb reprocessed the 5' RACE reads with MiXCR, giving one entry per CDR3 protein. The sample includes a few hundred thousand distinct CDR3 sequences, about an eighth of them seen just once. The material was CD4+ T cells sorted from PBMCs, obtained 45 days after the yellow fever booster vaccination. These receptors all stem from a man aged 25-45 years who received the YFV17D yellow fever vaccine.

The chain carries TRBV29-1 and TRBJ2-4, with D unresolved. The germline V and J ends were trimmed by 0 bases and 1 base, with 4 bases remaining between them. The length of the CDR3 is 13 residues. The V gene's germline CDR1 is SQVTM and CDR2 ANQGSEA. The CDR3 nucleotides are TGCAGCGTTGAAGATGGGGCCAAAAACATTCAGTACTTC. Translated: CSVEDGAKNIQYF.

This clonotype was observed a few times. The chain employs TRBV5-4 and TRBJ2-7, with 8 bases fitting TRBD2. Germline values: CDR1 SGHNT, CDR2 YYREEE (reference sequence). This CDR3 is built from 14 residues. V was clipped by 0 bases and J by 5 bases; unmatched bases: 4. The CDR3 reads CASSLGGTRNEQYF. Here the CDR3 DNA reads TGTGCCAGCAGCTTGGGAGGGACTAGAAACGAGCAGTACTTC.

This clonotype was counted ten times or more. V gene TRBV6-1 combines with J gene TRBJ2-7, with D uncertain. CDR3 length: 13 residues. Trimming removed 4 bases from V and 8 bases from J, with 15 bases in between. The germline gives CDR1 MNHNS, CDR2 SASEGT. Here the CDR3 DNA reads TGTGCCAGCAGTGTTGAGGTGAGCATCAAGCAGTACTTC. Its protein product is CASSVEVSIKQYF.

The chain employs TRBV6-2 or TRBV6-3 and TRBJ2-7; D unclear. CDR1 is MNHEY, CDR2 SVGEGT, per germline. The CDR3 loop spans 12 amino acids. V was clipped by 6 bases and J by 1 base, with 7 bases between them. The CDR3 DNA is TGTGCCAGCAGAAGACTTTCCTACGAGCAGTACTTC. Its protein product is CASRRLSYEQYF.

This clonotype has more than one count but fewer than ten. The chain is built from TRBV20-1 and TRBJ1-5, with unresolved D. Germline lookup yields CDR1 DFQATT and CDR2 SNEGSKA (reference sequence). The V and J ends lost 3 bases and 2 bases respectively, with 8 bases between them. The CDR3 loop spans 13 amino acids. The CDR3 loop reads CSARIEGNQPQHF. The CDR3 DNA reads TGCAGTGCTAGGATCGAAGGCAATCAGCCCCAGCATTTT.